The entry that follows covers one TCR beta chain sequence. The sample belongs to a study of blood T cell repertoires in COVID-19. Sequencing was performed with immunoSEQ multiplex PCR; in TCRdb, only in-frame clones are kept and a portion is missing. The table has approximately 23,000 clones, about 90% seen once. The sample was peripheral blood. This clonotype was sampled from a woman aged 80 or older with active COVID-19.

CDR3 residues: CASRKTSGAPPGKNIQYF. As DNA, the CDR3 is TGTGCCAGCCGAAAGACGTCAGGGGCCCCTCCGGGGAAAAACATTCAGTACTTC. The J gene is TRBJ2-4, the V gene TRBV7-9; the D gene is possibly TRBD1 (6 bases). Germline V lookup: CDR1 SEHNR, CDR2 FQNEAQ (reference sequence). This CDR3 is built from 18 residues. V lost 8 bases to trimming and J lost 4 bases, with 27 bases between them.